This T cell receptor beta chain derives from a study of regulatory T cells in long-lasting Graves disease. Between the trimmed V and J ends, which lost 3 bases and 1 base, there was a span of 18 bases. CDR3 length: 17 amino acids. CDR1 and CDR2 from the germline V gene are MGHDK and SYGVNS. Regarding time point: persistent/refractory GD, antithyroid drugs over 5 years with positive TRAb. PBMC-extracted RNA yielded the TCR library. An approximately 9-milliliter sample of peripheral blood was drawn into EDTA tubes. Arm-PCR of CDR3 regions with iRepertoire HTBI primers generated TCR beta libraries. TCRdb called the multiplex PCR reads again in MiXCR, with one record for every CDR3 protein. The sample shows roughly 450,000 distinct CDR3 sequences, about 20% of them seen only once. This clonotype was observed a few times.

Sequences were derived from peripheral blood mononuclear cells (PBMCs), sampled when the disease was refractory, from a patient treated with antithyroid drugs. The rearrangement links TRBV25-1 to TRBJ2-5, with TRBD2 as a possible D gene (5 bases). This receptor was taken from a female donor with Graves disease. CDR3 loop: CASSDGATSWGQETQYF. The CDR3 coding sequence is TGTGCCAGCAGTGATGGTGCCACTAGTTGGGGCCAAGAGACCCAGTACTTC.